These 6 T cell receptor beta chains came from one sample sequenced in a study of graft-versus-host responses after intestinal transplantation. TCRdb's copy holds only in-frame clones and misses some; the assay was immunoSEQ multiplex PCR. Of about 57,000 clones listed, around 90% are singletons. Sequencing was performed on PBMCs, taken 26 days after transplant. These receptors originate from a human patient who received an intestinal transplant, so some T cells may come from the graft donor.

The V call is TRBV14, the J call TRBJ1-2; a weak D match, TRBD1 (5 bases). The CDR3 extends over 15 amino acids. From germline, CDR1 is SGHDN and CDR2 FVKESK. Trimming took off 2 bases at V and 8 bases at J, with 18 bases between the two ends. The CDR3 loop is CASSQPERGTQGYTF. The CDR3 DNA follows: TGTGCCAGCAGCCAACCCGAGCGTGGGACTCAGGGCTACACCTTC.

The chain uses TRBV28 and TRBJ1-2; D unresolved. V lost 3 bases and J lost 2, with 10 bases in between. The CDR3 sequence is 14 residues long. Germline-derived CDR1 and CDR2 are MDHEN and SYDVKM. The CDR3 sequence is CASSFIDSNYGYTF. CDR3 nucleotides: TGTGCCAGCAGTTTTATCGACTCAAACTATGGCTACACCTTC.

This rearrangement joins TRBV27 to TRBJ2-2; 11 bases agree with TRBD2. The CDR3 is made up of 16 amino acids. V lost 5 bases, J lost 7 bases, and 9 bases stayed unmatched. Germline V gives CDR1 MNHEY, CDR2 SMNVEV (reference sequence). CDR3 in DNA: TGTGCCAGCAGTCTGATAGCGGGAGGGCTTAGCGGGGAGCTGTTTTTT. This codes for CASSLIAGGLSGELFF.

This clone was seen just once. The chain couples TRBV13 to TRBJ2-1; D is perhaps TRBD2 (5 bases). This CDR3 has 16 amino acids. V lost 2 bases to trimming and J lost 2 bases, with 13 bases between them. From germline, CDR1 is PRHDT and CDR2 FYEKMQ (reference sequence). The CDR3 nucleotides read TGTGCCAGCAGCTTACGGGTAAGCGGTACCTACAATGAGCAGTTCTTC. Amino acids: CASSLRVSGTYNEQFF.

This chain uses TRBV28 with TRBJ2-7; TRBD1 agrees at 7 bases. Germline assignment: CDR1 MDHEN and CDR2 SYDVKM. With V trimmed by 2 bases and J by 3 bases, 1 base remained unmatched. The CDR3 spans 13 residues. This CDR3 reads CASSLGDSYEQYF. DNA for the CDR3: TGTGCCAGCAGTTTAGGGGACAGCTACGAGCAGTACTTC.

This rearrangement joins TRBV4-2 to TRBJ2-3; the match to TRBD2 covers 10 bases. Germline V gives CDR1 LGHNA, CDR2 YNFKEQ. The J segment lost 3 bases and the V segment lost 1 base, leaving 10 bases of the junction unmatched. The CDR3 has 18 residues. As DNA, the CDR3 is TGTGCCAGCAGCCAAGCGCCCGAACTAGCGGGAATTACAGATACGCAGTATTTT. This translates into CASSQAPELAGITDTQYF.